This T cell receptor (beta chain) was recorded in a study of blood T cells in healthy people across ages. With regard to this clonotype: The antigen remains unidentified.

Every donor contributed around 10 milliliters of peripheral blood by blood draw. V gave up 4 bases and J gave up 7 bases, with 10 bases separating them. Looked up from germline, CDR1 is SQVTM and CDR2 is ANQGSEA. CDR3 length equals 12 residues. Broader study findings: While age rose, TCR beta diversity per million T cells dropped in a roughly linear way. Comparison with aged donors showed that long-lived donors had more naive CD4+ cells and higher diversity.

Alongside a J-beta primer mix, a sample-barcoded 5' primer served in a second PCR lasting about 7 to 11 cycles. Researchers report that a template-switch adaptor with 12 random nucleotides tagged each cDNA molecule. TCRdb used MiXCR to reprocess the 5' RACE reads, holding one entry per CDR3 protein. The sample yields 1.5 million to 2 million distinct CDR3 sequences, just under 50% seen once. Sequenced material: blood. This chain links TRBV29-1 with TRBJ2-2; no definite D call. The clonotype comes from a woman in her 40s in good health. The chain's CDR3 is CSVGYGIGELFF. CDR3 nucleotide sequence: TGCAGCGTTGGCTATGGGATCGGGGAGCTGTTTTTT.